What follows is one T cell receptor (beta chain) and its context. Its antigen is undetermined. This entry belongs to a study of CD8 T cells in Susac syndrome. The study's findings and limits: The authors found about 17 Susac-specific public clones in total CD8+ repertoires and 4 to 6 in CD8+ TEMRA repertoires.

Trimming shortened V by 6 bases and J by 5 bases, and 22 bases separated the two germline ends. This CDR3 contains 15 residues. From germline, CDR1 is GTSNPN and CDR2 SVGIG (reference sequence). Reverse transcription used roughly 0.45 to 1 ug RNA and random hexamers. MiXCR, applied by TCRdb to the immunoSEQ multiplex PCR reads, yields one record per CDR3 protein. The sample records around 79,000 distinct CDR3 sequences, roughly 95% being singletons. Diagnostic criteria for definite or probable disease, in their recently defined form, were met by the patients with Susac syndrome. Sequencing was done on a sample of CD8+ T cells from PBMCs. The genes are TRBV30 and TRBJ1-2, with D unresolved. The source of this sequence is a human donor with Susac syndrome. The CDR3 sequence is CACYSSIPEGYGYTF. The CDR3, as DNA: TGTGCCTGTTATTCGTCGATACCTGAGGGTTATGGCTACACCTTC.